The 27 T cell receptor beta chains reported below all come from one sample, sequenced in a study of blood T cell repertoires in COVID-19. Assay: immunoSEQ multiplex PCR; the TCRdb copy retains only in-frame clones and omits some. Of some 120,000 clones in the sample, about two thirds were seen once. The sequenced sample consisted of peripheral blood. These receptors originate from a human donor with acute or convalescent COVID-19. The donor label of this sample is uncertain.

This clone was picked up a small number of times. The V call is TRBV19, the J call TRBJ1-5; 8 nucleotides line up with TRBD1. Germline lookup yields CDR1 LNHDA and CDR2 SQIVND (reference sequence). V dropped 5 bases and J dropped 5; count of bases not matched to a gene: 5. The CDR3 totals 14 residues. In nucleotides, the CDR3 is TGTGCCAGTAGTGCAGACAGGGGCTATCAGCCCCAGCATTTT. This gives the protein CASSADRGYQPQHF.

The chain joins TRBV5-4 to TRBJ2-5; TRBD1 is a possible D gene (5 bases). V was trimmed by 2 bases and J by 1 base, leaving 12 bases between them. This CDR3 contains 15 residues. CDR1 and CDR2 (germline): SGHNT, YYREEE (reference sequence). The CDR3 nucleotides read TGTGCCAGCAGCTTTAGTGAGACAGCCCAAGAGACCCAGTACTTC. This gives the protein CASSFSETAQETQYF.

This sequence joins TRBV3-1 (or the pseudogene TRBV3-2) and TRBJ2-1; 11 bases map to TRBD2. Germline V gene sequence: CDR1 LGHDT, CDR2 YNNKEL (reference sequence). V shed 5 bases and J 3 bases; nucleotides not matched to a gene: 6. CDR3 length: 16 amino acids. The CDR3 region has the DNA TGTGCCAGCAGCACACTAGCGGGGGTCTTCTACAATGAGCAGTTCTTC. It specifies CASSTLAGVFYNEQFF.

The gene calls are TRBV2 and TRBJ2-1, with D unresolved. Germline CDR1 SNHLY, CDR2 FYNNEI. The length of the CDR3 is 13 residues. The V and J ends lost 4 bases and 10 bases respectively, with 14 bases between them. CDR3 DNA sequence: TGTGCCAGCAGTGGCGGTCCCGGCGGAGAGCAGTTCTTC. It translates to CASSGGPGGEQFF. Supplemented by reference TRBV2 and TRBJ2-1, the full variable domain reads EPEVTQTPSHQVTQMGQEVILRCVPISNHLYFYWYRQILGQKVEFLVSFYNNEISEKSEIFDDQFSVERPDGSNFTLKIRSTKLEDSAMYFCASSGGPGGEQFFGPGTRLTVL.

The CDR3 sequence: CASSRSPQGDGYTF. The CDR3 coding sequence is TGTGCCAGCAGCCGTTCCCCCCAGGGGGATGGCTACACCTTC. The chain uses TRBV11-2 and TRBJ1-2; 7 bases line up with TRBD1. V lost 5 bases, J lost 6 bases, and 9 bases stayed unmatched. This CDR3 is built from 14 residues. Germline CDR1 reads SGHAT; CDR2 reads FQNNGV.

This chain uses TRBV11-3 with TRBJ2-5; D may be TRBD2 (5 bases). Looked up from germline, CDR1 is SGHNT and CDR2 is YENEEA. The CDR3 covers 12 residues. The V end lost 4 bases, the J end lost 5 bases, and 8 bases lay between the germline ends. CDR3 protein: CASSSRGETQYF. The CDR3 DNA is TGTGCCAGCAGCTCCAGAGGGGAGACCCAGTACTTC. The whole variable domain, filled in from reference TRBV11-3 and TRBJ2-5, reads EAGVVQSPRYKIIEKKQPVAFWCNPISGHNTLYWYLQNLGQGPELLIRYENEEAVDDSQLPKDRFSAERLKGVDSTLKIQPAELGDSAVYLCASSSRGETQYFGPGTRLLVL.

The rearrangement links TRBV7-8 to TRBJ2-7, with 11 bases identical to TRBD1. CDR3 size: 16 residues. Germline V gene data show CDR1 as SGHVS and CDR2 as FQNEAQ. V dropped 1 base and J dropped 3; count of bases not matched to a gene: 5. The CDR3 loop is CASSLGRGTGGYEQYF. The DNA for the CDR3 is TGTGCCAGCAGCTTAGGAAGGGGGACAGGGGGCTACGAGCAGTACTTC.

The CDR3 here is CASVGRVRAFF. The CDR3, as DNA: TGTGCCAGCGTTGGCCGTGTAAGAGCTTTCTTT. V gene TRBV2 combines with J gene TRBJ1-1; D gene unclear. The CDR3 loop spans 11 amino acids. V gave up 8 bases and J gave up 10 bases, with 14 bases separating them. Germline lookup yields CDR1 SNHLY and CDR2 FYNNEI.

The J gene is TRBJ1-5, the V gene TRBV12-3 or TRBV12-4; D is unresolved. The ends were cut back, 3 bases at V and 4 bases at J, with 4 bases in the middle. The CDR3 length is 12 residues. CDR3: CASSFLNQPQHF. CDR3 bases: TGTGCCAGCAGTTTTTTAAATCAGCCCCAGCATTTT.

The V and J genes are TRBV28 and TRBJ2-5, with 7 nucleotides matching TRBD2. CDR1 MDHEN and CDR2 SYDVKM come from the germline V gene. The CDR3 spans 14 residues. The ends lost 5 bases at V and 7 bases at J; junction bases unmatched: 10. The chain's CDR3 is CASSLSAGIGTQYF. CDR3 DNA: TGTGCCAGCAGTCTCTCAGCGGGGATTGGGACCCAGTACTTC.

This clone showed up just a few times. The chain has TRBV5-1 and TRBJ2-1; 7 positions agree with TRBD1. V lost 0 bases and J lost 4; bases outside the gene matches: 4. In germline, CDR1 is SGHRS, CDR2 YFSETQ. The CDR3 runs to 15 residues. The CDR3 nucleotides are TGCGCCAGCAGCTTGGAAGGGACAGAGTACAATGAGCAGTTCTTC. Translation gives CASSLEGTEYNEQFF.

The chain links TRBV2 to TRBJ1-1; D may be TRBD1 (5 bases). V lost 4 bases and J lost 0, with 9 bases in between. This CDR3 is 14 amino acids long. CDR1 is SNHLY and CDR2 is FYNNEI in the germline V gene. The CDR3 loop reads CASSVRQMNTEAFF. CDR3 nucleotide sequence: TGTGCCAGCAGTGTTCGACAGATGAACACTGAAGCTTTCTTT.

V and J are TRBV28 and TRBJ2-4, with a possible D match to TRBD2 (6 bases). Trimming cost V 3 bases and J 10 bases, with 10 bases left between them. Looked up from germline, CDR1 is MDHEN and CDR2 is SYDVKM. CDR3 length: 12 residues. Here the CDR3 DNA reads TGTGCCAGCAGTTTGCGACTAGGTATTCAGTACTTC. Protein: CASSLRLGIQYF. The full variable domain, in which reference TRBV28 and TRBJ2-4 provide the parts outside the CDR3, is DVKVTQSSRYLVKRTGEKVFLECVQDMDHENMFWYRQDPGLGLRLIYFSYDVKMKEKGDIPEGYSVSREKKERFSLILESASTNQTSMYLCASSLRLGIQYFGAGTRLSVL.

V gene TRBV21-1 combines with J gene TRBJ1-2. TRBV21-1 is a pseudogene locus. The CDR3 runs to 15 residues. The CDR3 region is CASSPFIYCFYGYTF. The CDR3, as DNA: TGTGCCAGCAGTCCCTTTATATATTGTTTCTATGGCTACACCTTC.

J is TRBJ1-2 and V is TRBV5-1; 9 bases line up with TRBD1. CDR3 length: 13 residues. Trimming took 0 bases from V and 8 from J; bases not matched to a gene: 2. Germline-derived CDR1 and CDR2 are SGHRS and YFSETQ. The CDR3 region is CASSLDRGLGYTF. CDR3 nucleotide sequence: TGCGCCAGCAGCTTGGACAGGGGGCTCGGCTACACCTTC.

The chain joins TRBV4-1 to TRBJ1-5; D unclear. Germline V gene sequence: CDR1 MGHRA, CDR2 YSYEKL. V shed 0 bases and J shed 9 bases, with 15 bases lying between them. The CDR3 is 15 amino acids. This CDR3 reads CASSQESRLLGPQHF. CDR3 sequence (DNA): TGCGCCAGCAGCCAAGAATCCCGGTTACTTGGGCCCCAGCATTTT.

This clone was counted once. The genes are TRBV6-5 and TRBJ2-3; a weak D match, TRBD2 (7 bases). V was shortened by 11 bases and J by 3 bases, with 18 bases between the two germline ends. CDR3 length: 14 amino acids. Germline assignment: CDR1 MNHEY and CDR2 SVGAGI. The CDR3, as DNA: TGTGCCGGTGCGGCGGGGGCTGGTACAGATACGCAGTATTTT. It yields the protein CAGAAGAGTDTQYF.

A word on this clone: Germline and junction disagree at one end, which may indicate a read error. The chain employs TRBV7-7 and TRBJ2-1, with TRBD2 as a possible D gene (6 bases). The CDR3 is 15 residues long. Germline V CDR1 and CDR2: SSHAT, FNYEAQ (reference sequence). This chain's CDR3 is CASSLVYAGLNEQFF. DNA for the CDR3: TGTGCTAGCAGCTTAGTGTACGCGGGGCTGAATGAGCAGTTCTTC.

The chain joins TRBV5-1 to TRBJ1-6, with 10 nucleotides matching TRBD1. The CDR3 loop spans 19 amino acids. V gave up 0 bases and J gave up 10 bases; unmatched junction bases: 16. CDR1 SGHRS and CDR2 YFSETQ come from the germline V gene. The DNA of the CDR3 is TGCGCCAGCAGCTTGGCCGCGGGACAGGGGACGACCGGGGGATCACCCCTCCACTTT. This sequence encodes CASSLAAGQGTTGGSPLHF.

The table lists this clone with a few counts. The CDR3 sequence: CASENNSPLHF. In nucleotides, the CDR3 is TGTGCCAGTGAGAATAATTCACCCCTCCACTTT. The V and J genes are TRBV2 and TRBJ1-6, with D uncertain. CDR1 and CDR2 (germline): SNHLY, FYNNEI. The CDR3 sequence is 11 residues long. V was shortened by 9 bases and J by 5 bases, with 5 bases between the two germline ends.

This clone was detected once. V usage is TRBV24-1 and J usage is TRBJ2-3; TRBD2 aligns across 7 bases. The CDR3 is 15 residues long. The V gene's germline CDR1 is KGHDR and CDR2 SFDVKD. The ends lost 1 base at V and 11 bases at J; junction bases unmatched: 11. The CDR3 bases are TGTGCCACCAGTGATTTTGACGGGGGGAGTCGTAAGCAGTATTTT. It translates to CATSDFDGGSRKQYF.

J is TRBJ2-3 and V is TRBV6-6; no firm D call. V was trimmed by 8 bases and J by 4 bases, leaving 10 bases between them. From germline, CDR1 is MNHNY and CDR2 SVGAGI (reference sequence). This CDR3 has 12 residues. CDR3 in DNA: TGTGCCAGCGGCCCCCCTCCAGATACGCAGTATTTT. It yields the protein CASGPPPDTQYF.

V and J are TRBV13 and TRBJ1-1, with D possibly being TRBD1 (6 bases). The CDR3 is 15 amino acids. Trimming left V 0 bases short and J 5 bases short, with 13 bases between. Germline CDR1 is PRHDT and CDR2 is FYEKMQ (reference sequence). This CDR3 is CASSLGNTGSTEAFF. CDR3 coding DNA: TGTGCCAGCAGCTTAGGCAATACAGGGTCAACTGAAGCTTTCTTT.

This chain's CDR3 is CASSFLAGVDTQYF. The CDR3 nucleotides are TGTGCCAGCAGCTTTCTAGCGGGGGTAGATACGCAGTATTTT. The chain couples TRBV7-9 to TRBJ2-3, with 10 bases identical to TRBD2. The ends lost 3 bases at V and 5 bases at J; junction bases unmatched: 2. This CDR3 has 14 amino acids. The V gene's germline CDR1 is SEHNR and CDR2 FQNEAQ (reference sequence).

The chain links TRBV3-1 (or the pseudogene TRBV3-2) to TRBJ2-2; 9 nucleotides match TRBD2. V trimming: 1 base; J trimming: 4 bases; junction bases outside the gene matches: 7. The CDR3 runs to 17 residues. Germline lookup yields CDR1 LGHDT and CDR2 YNNKEL (reference sequence). In nucleotides, the CDR3 is TGTGCCAGCAGCCAAGTCCTAGCGGGGCGCTTCACCGGGGAGCTGTTTTTT. It yields the protein CASSQVLAGRFTGELFF.

The V call is TRBV21-1, the J call TRBJ2-7; the DNA was not compared with TRBD1, the D call given in the table. TRBV21-1 is a pseudogene locus. The CDR3 contains 15 residues. For the CDR3, the DNA is TGTGCCAGCAGCAAACCCGGGACAGGGGTGTACGAGCAGTACTTC. This codes for CASSKPGTGVYEQYF.

The rearrangement links TRBV6-5 to TRBJ1-3; a weak D match, TRBD1 (6 bases). V lost 2 bases and J 0 bases, leaving 8 bases between the germline ends. This CDR3 contains 15 residues. Germline CDR1 is MNHEY and CDR2 is SVGAGI. For the CDR3, the DNA is TGTGCCAGCAGTTACCTGGGACACTCTGGAAACACCATATATTTT. This sequence encodes CASSYLGHSGNTIYF.